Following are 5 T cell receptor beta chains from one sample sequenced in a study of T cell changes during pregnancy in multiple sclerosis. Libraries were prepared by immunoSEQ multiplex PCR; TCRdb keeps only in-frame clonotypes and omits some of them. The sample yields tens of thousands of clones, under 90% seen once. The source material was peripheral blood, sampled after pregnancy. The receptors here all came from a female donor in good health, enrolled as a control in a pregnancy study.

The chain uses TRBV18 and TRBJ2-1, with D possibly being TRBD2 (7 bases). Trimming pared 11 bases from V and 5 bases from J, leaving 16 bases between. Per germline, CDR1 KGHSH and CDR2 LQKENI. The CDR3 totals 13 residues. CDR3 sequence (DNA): TGTGCCGTGAGGGGGGGGGCCAACAATGAGCAGTTCTTC. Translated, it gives CAVRGGANNEQFF. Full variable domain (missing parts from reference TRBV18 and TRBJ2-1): NAGVMQNPRHLVRRRGQEARLRCSPMKGHSHVYWYRQLPEEGLKFMVYLQKENIIDESGMPKERFSAEFPKEGPSILRIQQVVRGDSAAYFCAVRGGANNEQFFGPGTRLTVL.

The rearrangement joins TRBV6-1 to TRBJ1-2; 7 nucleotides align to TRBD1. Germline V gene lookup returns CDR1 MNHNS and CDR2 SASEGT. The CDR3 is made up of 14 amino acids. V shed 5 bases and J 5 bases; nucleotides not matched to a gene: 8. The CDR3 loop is CASSLQGQIYGYTF. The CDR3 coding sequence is TGTGCCAGCAGTCTACAGGGACAGATTTATGGCTACACCTTC.

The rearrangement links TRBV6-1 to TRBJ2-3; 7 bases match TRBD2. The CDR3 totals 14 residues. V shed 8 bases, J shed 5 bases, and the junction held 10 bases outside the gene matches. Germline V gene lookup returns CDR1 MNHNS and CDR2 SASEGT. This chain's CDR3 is CASLFGGEVDTQYF. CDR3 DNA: TGTGCCAGCCTATTTGGGGGGGAGGTAGATACGCAGTATTTT.

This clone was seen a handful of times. CDR3 DNA: TGTGCCAGCAGCCAGACTAGCGGCCTATACGAGCAGTACTTC. Translating gives CASSQTSGLYEQYF. The V gene is TRBV7-2, the J gene TRBJ2-7; 9 bases match TRBD2. V dropped 5 bases and J dropped 4; count of bases not matched to a gene: 6. The germline gives CDR1 SGHTA, CDR2 FQGNSA. This CDR3 comprises 14 residues. Combining the CDR3 with reference TRBV7-2 and TRBJ2-7 gives the whole variable domain GAGVSQSPSNKVTEKGKDVELRCDPISGHTALYWYRQSLGQGLEFLIYFQGNSAPDKSGLPSDRFSAERTGGSVSTLTIQRTQQEDSAVYLCASSQTSGLYEQYFGPGTRLTVT.

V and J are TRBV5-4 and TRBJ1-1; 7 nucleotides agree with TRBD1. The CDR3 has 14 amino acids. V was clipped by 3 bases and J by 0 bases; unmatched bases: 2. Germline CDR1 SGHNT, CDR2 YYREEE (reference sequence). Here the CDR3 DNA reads TGTGCCAGCAGCTGGGACAGATTGAACACTGAAGCTTTCTTT. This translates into CASSWDRLNTEAFF.